The 27 T cell receptor beta chains reported below all come from one sample, sequenced in a study of neoadjuvant anti-PD-1 for oral cavity cancer. Data came from immunoSEQ multiplex PCR; TCRdb stores just in-frame clones and leaves some out. The data show 55,000 to 75,000 clones, with about 86% seen just once and roughly 2.9% held by the top ten. Sample time point: after neoadjuvant nivolumab, at surgical resection. This specimen was PBMCs, taken after nivolumab (anti-PD-1) treatment. These receptors originate from a person aged 35-79 years with oral cavity squamous cell carcinoma.

This chain joins TRBV7-2 and TRBJ2-5, with 7 positions matching TRBD2. V shed 5 bases, J shed 5 bases, and the junction held 8 bases outside the gene matches. The CDR3 runs 14 residues. Germline V gene data show CDR1 as SGHTA and CDR2 as FQGNSA. Here the CDR3 reads CASSVRLALETQYF. The DNA of the CDR3 is TGTGCCAGCAGCGTACGACTAGCTTTGGAGACCCAGTACTTC. The variable domain in full, completed from reference TRBV7-2 and TRBJ2-5, reads GAGVSQSPSNKVTEKGKDVELRCDPISGHTALYWYRQSLGQGLEFLIYFQGNSAPDKSGLPSDRFSAERTGGSVSTLTIQRTQQEDSAVYLCASSVRLALETQYFGPGTRLLVL.

The chain couples TRBV11-2 to TRBJ2-5; D is unresolved. Looked up from germline, CDR1 is SGHAT and CDR2 is FQNNGV. This CDR3 comprises 13 residues. Trimming cost V 4 bases and J 5 bases, with 11 bases left between them. CDR3 sequence (DNA): TGTGCCAGCAGCTCAGAGGTCGGGGAGACCCAGTACTTC. Translation gives CASSSEVGETQYF. The full variable domain, rest sourced from reference TRBV11-2 and TRBJ2-5, is EAGVAQSPRYKIIEKRQSVAFWCNPISGHATLYWYQQILGQGPKLLIQFQNNGVVDDSQLPKDRFSAERLKGVDSTLKIQPAKLEDSAVYLCASSSEVGETQYFGPGTRLLVL.

This clone has only one observation. This chain uses TRBV11-3 with TRBJ2-1; 10 nucleotides line up with TRBD2. J gave up 4 bases and V 8 bases, and 8 bases lay outside the gene matches. Per germline, CDR1 SGHNT and CDR2 YENEEA. There are 15 residues in the CDR3. CDR3 DNA: TGTGCCAGCTCCACAGGACTAGCGGAGTACAATGAGCAGTTCTTC. Translating it yields CASSTGLAEYNEQFF.

The CDR3 spells CSARSGRINEQYF. The DNA of the CDR3 is TGCAGCGCGCGTAGCGGGAGGATCAACGAGCAGTACTTC. The genes are TRBV29-1 and TRBJ2-7, with TRBD2 identical over 10 bases. The CDR3 has 13 amino acids. Germline CDR1 reads SQVTM; CDR2 reads ANQGSEA. V dropped 7 bases and J dropped 5; count of bases not matched to a gene: 8.

CDR3 DNA sequence: TGTGCCAGCAGACAGGATCGATCGAACACCGGGGAGCTGTTTTTT. Translation gives CASRQDRSNTGELFF. The V gene is TRBV2, the J gene TRBJ2-2, with D perhaps matching TRBD1 (5 bases). CDR1 and CDR2 (germline): SNHLY, FYNNEI. This CDR3 region has 15 residues. Trimming cost V 6 bases and J 0 bases, with 11 bases left between them.

The chain couples TRBV7-8 to TRBJ1-1; D is possibly TRBD1 (5 bases). The CDR3 is 14 residues long. The V end lost 1 base, the J end lost 4 bases, and 10 bases lay between the germline ends. Looked up from germline, CDR1 is SGHVS and CDR2 is FQNEAQ. The DNA of the CDR3 is TGTGCCAGCAGCTTAGATGCAGGGCGCACTGAAGCTTTCTTT. Translated, it gives CASSLDAGRTEAFF.

This rearrangement joins TRBV10-2 to TRBJ1-4, with 7 bases aligning to TRBD1. The CDR3 is made up of 16 amino acids. Germline trimming cut 3 bases from V and 8 bases from J; bases unmatched to any gene: 12. Looked up from germline, CDR1 is WSHSY and CDR2 is SAAADI. The CDR3 here is CASSEGRGRDVEKLFF. The CDR3 DNA follows: TGCGCCAGCAGTGAAGGAAGGGGGCGTGATGTGGAAAAACTGTTTTTT.

V gene TRBV7-9 combines with J gene TRBJ2-7; 7 nucleotides align to TRBD1. Germline CDR1 is SEHNR and CDR2 is FQNEAQ (reference sequence). J lost 3 bases, V lost 10 bases, and 9 bases had no gene match. This CDR3 has 13 amino acids. CDR3 region: CATQGQDRYEQYF. CDR3 coding DNA: TGTGCCACCCAAGGACAGGACCGCTACGAGCAGTACTTC.

J is TRBJ1-2 and V is TRBV6-5, with TRBD1 matching over 11 bases. The CDR3 loop spans 13 amino acids. CDR1 is MNHEY and CDR2 is SVGAGI in the germline V gene. The V and J ends lost 7 bases and 5 bases, in that order; junction bases with no gene match: 3. In DNA, the CDR3 is TGTGCCAGCACAGGACAGGGGGCTTATGGCTACACCTTC. Residues: CASTGQGAYGYTF.

V usage is TRBV4-1 and J usage is TRBJ1-1, with D unclear. Looked up from germline, CDR1 is MGHRA and CDR2 is YSYEKL. V lost 4 bases and J lost 4, with 7 bases in between. The CDR3 contains 12 residues. CDR3: CASSRVGTEAFF. The CDR3 DNA follows: TGCGCCAGCAGCCGGGTGGGCACTGAAGCTTTCTTT.

The V call is TRBV30, the J call TRBJ2-7; 8 bases fit TRBD2. V dropped 2 bases and J dropped 7; count of bases not matched to a gene: 10. Germline V gene lookup returns CDR1 GTSNPN and CDR2 SVGIG (reference sequence). The CDR3 extends over 14 amino acids. Here the CDR3 DNA reads TGTGCCTGGAGTAGGGGAGCGGGAGTGGGTGAGCAGTACTTC. Translating it yields CAWSRGAGVGEQYF. Based on the CDR3 plus reference TRBV30 and TRBJ2-7, the full variable domain is SQTIHQWPATLVQPVGSPLSLECTVEGTSNPNLYWYRQAAGRGLQLLFYSVGIGQISSEVPQNLSASRPQDRQFILSSKKLLLSDSGFYLCAWSRGAGVGEQYFGPGTRLTVT.

This chain links TRBV28 with TRBJ2-7; 12 nucleotides align to TRBD2. V gave up 1 base and J gave up 4 bases; unmatched junction bases: 8. The CDR3 is 17 amino acids. The V gene's germline CDR1 is MDHEN and CDR2 SYDVKM. CDR3 nucleotide sequence: TGTGCCAGCAGTTTATTCGCGGCTAGCGGGAGGGTGTACGAGCAGTACTTC. Protein product: CASSLFAASGRVYEQYF. The complete variable domain, with remaining parts taken from reference TRBV28 and TRBJ2-7, reads DVKVTQSSRYLVKRTGEKVFLECVQDMDHENMFWYRQDPGLGLRLIYFSYDVKMKEKGDIPEGYSVSREKKERFSLILESASTNQTSMYLCASSLFAASGRVYEQYFGPGTRLTVT.

This clone was recorded a few times. The chain links TRBV7-3 to TRBJ2-2; D is unclear. Germline V gene sequence: CDR1 SGHTA, CDR2 FQGTGA. The CDR3 sequence is 13 residues long. Trimming took off 3 bases at V and 5 bases at J, with 7 bases between the two ends. The DNA of the CDR3 is TGTGCCAGCAGCTTGGATTTGACCGGGGAGCTGTTTTTT. Protein product: CASSLDLTGELFF.

The chain combines TRBV30 with TRBJ2-7; TRBD1 or TRBD2 may be the D gene (6 bases each). Trimming took off 5 bases at V and 2 bases at J, with 10 bases between the two ends. Germline loops: CDR1 GTSNPN, CDR2 SVGIG (reference sequence). The CDR3 is 12 amino acids. The DNA for the CDR3 is TGTGCCTGGGGAGGGACACCCTACGAGCAGTACTTC. Its translation is CAWGGTPYEQYF.

The V gene is TRBV18, the J gene TRBJ1-3, with a possible D match to TRBD1 (5 bases). From germline, CDR1 is KGHSH and CDR2 LQKENI. The CDR3 has 17 amino acids. Trimming left V 1 base short and J 0 bases short, with 13 bases between. DNA of the CDR3: TGTGCCAGCTCACCACTTCCTACAGGTCTCTCTGGAAACACCATATATTTT. Translated, it gives CASSPLPTGLSGNTIYF.

The V call is TRBV2, the J call TRBJ1-2; 7 nucleotides align to TRBD1. After removal of 3 bases from V and 3 bases from J, the junction contained 4 bases not matched to a gene. The CDR3 sequence is 14 residues long. Germline V gene lookup returns CDR1 SNHLY and CDR2 FYNNEI. CDR3 coding DNA: TGTGCCAGCAGTGAGGTACAGGGGTACTATGGCTACACCTTC. The encoded protein is CASSEVQGYYGYTF.

This chain links TRBV7-8 with TRBJ1-2, with D perhaps TRBD1 (6 bases). This CDR3 has 15 residues. Trimming shortened V by 4 bases and J by 4 bases, and 16 bases separated the two germline ends. Germline lookup yields CDR1 SGHVS and CDR2 FQNEAQ. The DNA of the CDR3 is TGTGCCAGCAGCTCCAGGTGGGGGGCGGGCTATGGCTACACCTTC. Protein product: CASSSRWGAGYGYTF.

The rearrangement links TRBV7-9 to TRBJ1-2, with D possibly being TRBD1 (5 bases). V lost 1 base to trimming and J lost 2 bases, with 8 bases between them. The CDR3 loop spans 14 amino acids. From germline, CDR1 is SEHNR and CDR2 FQNEAQ (reference sequence). The CDR3, as DNA: TGTGCCAGCAGCTTAGTAGGGGAGAACTATGGCTACACCTTC. Translating gives CASSLVGENYGYTF.

The chain has TRBV9 and TRBJ2-7; D is perhaps TRBD2 (6 bases). CDR3 length equals 13 residues. V was cut by 0 bases and J by 3 bases, with 7 bases left in between. CDR1 and CDR2 (germline): SGDLS, YYNGEE. DNA for the CDR3: TGTGCCAGCAGCGTAGGACTAGACTACGAGCAGTACTTC. Residues: CASSVGLDYEQYF.

The V and J genes are TRBV5-1 and TRBJ1-4; TRBD1 agrees at 10 bases. Germline CDR1 SGHRS, CDR2 YFSETQ. This CDR3 region has 15 residues. Trimming removed 4 bases from V and 8 bases from J; junction bases left unmatched: 8. The CDR3 sequence is CASSPTGTGVEKLFF. The CDR3 DNA sequence: TGCGCCAGCAGCCCGACCGGGACAGGGGTAGAAAAACTGTTTTTT.

This clone showed up just a few times. The rearrangement links TRBV30 to TRBJ1-2; D is unclear. With 1 base removed from V and 0 bases from J, the gap between germline ends came to 9 bases. Per germline, CDR1 GTSNPN and CDR2 SVGIG (reference sequence). The CDR3 contains 14 residues. The chain's CDR3 is CAWSAGTANYGYTF. The CDR3 bases are TGTGCCTGGAGTGCGGGAACTGCTAACTATGGCTACACCTTC.

This chain connects TRBV28 to TRBJ1-3; no clear D. The CDR3 contains 15 residues. From germline, CDR1 is MDHEN and CDR2 SYDVKM. V lost 6 bases and J lost 0, with 12 bases in between. The CDR3 sequence is CASRESVLSGNTIYF. As DNA, the CDR3 is TGTGCCAGCAGGGAGTCTGTTCTCTCTGGAAACACCATATATTTT.

This chain uses TRBV7-9 with TRBJ1-2; 7 bases fit TRBD1. With V trimmed by 5 bases and J by 3 bases, 6 bases remained unmatched. This CDR3 contains 14 residues. Looked up from germline, CDR1 is SEHNR and CDR2 is FQNEAQ (reference sequence). The CDR3 loop is CASSTGTAYYGYTF. In DNA form, the CDR3 reads TGTGCCAGCAGCACCGGGACAGCTTACTATGGCTACACCTTC.

V gene TRBV5-1 combines with J gene TRBJ2-3; 8 nucleotides match TRBD2. This CDR3 region has 15 residues. V was clipped by 0 bases and J by 5 bases; unmatched bases: 5. From germline, CDR1 is SGHRS and CDR2 YFSETQ. For the CDR3, the DNA is TGCGCCAGCAGCTTGGGGGCTAGCGGGCAAGATACGCAGTATTTT. Residues: CASSLGASGQDTQYF.

The genes are TRBV19 and TRBJ2-2; 9 bases align to TRBD2. The CDR3 consists of 17 residues. Germline V lookup: CDR1 LNHDA, CDR2 SQIVND (reference sequence). Germline trimming cut 3 bases from V and 4 bases from J; bases unmatched to any gene: 9. DNA of the CDR3: TGTGCCAGTAGTATCGGGTGGCTAGCGGGATTCACCGGGGAGCTGTTTTTT. Translated: CASSIGWLAGFTGELFF.

The chain joins TRBV7-3 to TRBJ2-1; no clear D gene. Germline V gene data show CDR1 as SGHTA and CDR2 as FQGTGA. The CDR3 has 14 amino acids. Deletions cut 4 bases from V and 6 bases from J, with 13 bases between. The CDR3, as DNA: TGTGCCAGCAGCTCGAACGACGGATCCAATGAGCAGTTCTTC. Protein: CASSSNDGSNEQFF.

V and J are TRBV7-3 and TRBJ2-3, with 8 bases identical to TRBD2. This CDR3 spans 16 amino acids. CDR1 is SGHTA, CDR2 FQGTGA, per germline. Losses at the gene ends were 5 bases for V and 6 bases for J; bases not matched to a gene: 13. CDR3 residues: CASSPFLAGVGDTQYF. DNA for the CDR3: TGTGCCAGCAGCCCTTTCCTAGCGGGCGTAGGGGATACGCAGTATTTT.